This is a list of T cell receptor beta chains from one sample in a study of CD8 T cells in ankylosing spondylitis. A single record per CDR3 protein comes from TCRdb applying MiXCR to the 5' RACE reads. The sample holds under 200,000 distinct CDR3 sequences, approximately 10% seen once. The sequenced material came from blood, either unsorted or a sorted T cell fraction (not recorded which). The receptor source for this set is a male donor with ankylosing spondylitis or in good health (not recorded which). CDR3s include the opening cysteine and the closing phenylalanine or tryptophan. D genes are given only for firm matches. A clone size is listed for some rows: how often the clone was seen (once, few, many), or a class if it is expanded.

v_call	clone_size	j_call	d_call	cdr3_nt	cdr3_aa
TRBV20-1	NA	TRBJ2-3	NA	TGCAGTGCTAGAAGTCAAAAGGGAACAGATACGCAGTATTTT	CSARSQKGTDTQYF
TRBV29-1	many	TRBJ2-1	TRBD1	TGCAGCGCGGGACAGGGGGCCTACAATGAGCAGTTCTTC	CSAGQGAYNEQFF
TRBV10-2	many	TRBJ1-6	TRBD1	TGCGCCAGCAGTGAGGCTGGACAGGTTAATTCACCCCTCCACTTT	CASSEAGQVNSPLHF
TRBV5-5	NA	TRBJ2-1	TRBD2	TGTGCCAGCAGCTTGGCTAGCGGGATAACGAATGAGCAGTTCTTC	CASSLASGITNEQFF
TRBV5-6	few	TRBJ2-5	NA	TGTGCCAGCAGCTTGGAGGGGGGAATGTACCAAGAGACCCAGTACTTC	CASSLEGGMYQETQYF
TRBV28	many	TRBJ1-1	NA	TGTGCCAGCAGTTTGGTCAGGAGGCGGACTGAAGCTTTCTTT	CASSLVRRRTEAFF
TRBV12-3/TRBV12-4	many	TRBJ1-3	NA	TGTGCCAGCAGTTATCAACGCTCTGGAAACACCATATATTTT	CASSYQRSGNTIYF
TRBV15	NA	TRBJ1-5	TRBD1	TGTGCCACCAGCAGACACTTCGGGACAGGGGGTTTAGGTGGCAATCAGCCCCAGCATTTT	CATSRHFGTGGLGGNQPQHF
TRBV27	many	TRBJ1-5	NA	TGTGCCAGCAGTTCGGGAGTGGGCCTTAGCAATCAGCCCCAGCATTTT	CASSSGVGLSNQPQHF
TRBV6-4	few	TRBJ2-3	TRBD2	TGTGCCAGCAGTGCAGACTTAGCGGGGGGCCGGGATACGCAGTATTTT	CASSADLAGGRDTQYF
TRBV20-1	many	TRBJ2-1	NA	TGCAGTGCTAGAGGCTACAATGAGCAGTTCTTC	CSARGYNEQFF
TRBV20-1	many	TRBJ2-5	NA	TGCAGTGCTAGGACGGGCGCGAGGGAGACCCAGTACTTC	CSARTGARETQYF
TRBV25-1	many	TRBJ2-5	NA	TGTGCCAGCAGACGTCATACCGAAGAGACCCAGTACTTC	CASRRHTEETQYF
TRBV27	many	TRBJ2-1	NA	TGTGCCAGCAGTCCCGGGGCCTACAATGAGCAGTTCTTC	CASSPGAYNEQFF
TRBV9	many	TRBJ2-1	TRBD2	TGTGCCAGCAGCGTACGGTACTTAGCGGGAGGGCCGGACAATGAGCAGTTCTTC	CASSVRYLAGGPDNEQFF
TRBV5-1	many	TRBJ2-7	TRBD2	TGCGCCAGCAGCTTGGCCGAACGGGAGGGCAGTAGGCAGTACTTC	CASSLAEREGSRQYF
TRBV6-5	many	TRBJ1-1	NA	TGTGCCAGCAGTTACGAACCAGGTTCGAGCACTGAAGCTTTCTTT	CASSYEPGSSTEAFF
TRBV9	few	TRBJ2-1	NA	TGTGCCAGCAGCGTCTATCCCGGGGGGCACAATGAGCAGTTCTTC	CASSVYPGGHNEQFF
TRBV5-1	many	TRBJ1-1	NA	TGCGCCAGCAGGAGTCGGCATTTCATGAACACTGAAGCTTTCTTT	CASRSRHFMNTEAFF
TRBV6-2/TRBV6-3	NA	TRBJ1-1	NA	TGTGCCACCAAACTATCTCAGGGAGCGGGTGAAGCTTTCTTT	CATKLSQGAGEAFF
TRBV5-1	many	TRBJ2-5	TRBD2	TGCGCCAGCAGCTGGGGACTAGCGGGAGCAAAAGAGACCCAGTACTTC	CASSWGLAGAKETQYF
TRBV20-1	many	TRBJ2-3	TRBD1	TGCAGTGCTAGTGGGACAGCGTTCACAGATACGCAGTATTTT	CSASGTAFTDTQYF
TRBV7-2	few	TRBJ2-2	TRBD2	TGTGCCAGCAGCTTTGCTAGCGGGACCACCGGGGAGCTGTTTTTT	CASSFASGTTGELFF
TRBV7-9	NA	TRBJ1-5	NA	TGTGCCAGCAGCTTAGGGAGGTTAGATAGCAATCAGCCCCAGCATTTT	CASSLGRLDSNQPQHF
TRBV6-5	NA	TRBJ2-1	NA	TGTGCCAGCAGTTCTAGCCGAACCTACAATGAGCAGTTCTTC	CASSSSRTYNEQFF
TRBV7-9	few	TRBJ2-7	NA	TGTGCCAGCAGCTTCGCGACAAGCTCCTACGAGCAGTACTTC	CASSFATSSYEQYF
TRBV4-3	many	TRBJ1-6	NA	TGCGCCAGCAGCCAAGATCGGGGGATTATTAATTCACCCCTCCACTTT	CASSQDRGIINSPLHF
TRBV6-2/TRBV6-3	NA	TRBJ2-3	TRBD1	TGTGCCAGCAGTCGGACAGGGGAAGATACGCAGTATTTT	CASSRTGEDTQYF
TRBV20-1	NA	TRBJ2-7	NA	TGCAGTGCTAGAGGTGGGCCTTCCTACGAGCAGTACTTC	CSARGGPSYEQYF
TRBV5-1	many	TRBJ2-5	NA	TGCGCCAGCAGCTTGCGCGGAACCGCGGAGACCCAGTACTTC	CASSLRGTAETQYF
TRBV5-1	many	TRBJ1-1	TRBD1	TGCGCCAGCAGCTTGGGACAGGGCATGCGAAGCACTGAAGCTTTCTTT	CASSLGQGMRSTEAFF
TRBV5-1	many	TRBJ2-7	TRBD1	TGCGCCAGCAGCCCGGACAGGGTTCGCTACGAGCAGTACTTC	CASSPDRVRYEQYF
TRBV11-2	few	TRBJ2-1	NA	TGTGCCAGCAGAATCGACCAGCCTGTCCATGAGCAGTTCTTC	CASRIDQPVHEQFF
TRBV5-4	NA	TRBJ2-5	NA	TGTGCCAGCAGCCGCGGACTCCAAGAGACCCAGTACTTC	CASSRGLQETQYF
TRBV11-3	few	TRBJ1-6	TRBD1	TGTGCCAGCAGCCCGGACAGGCAGAATAATTCACCCCTCCACTTT	CASSPDRQNNSPLHF
TRBV7-6	NA	TRBJ2-3	NA	TGTGCCAGCAGCCCCGGGACCGCTACAGATACGCAGTATTTT	CASSPGTATDTQYF
TRBV12-3/TRBV12-4	few	TRBJ1-2	NA	TGTGCCAGCAGTCGCGCCGGGGGGGGCTATGGCTACACCTTC	CASSRAGGGYGYTF
TRBV12-3/TRBV12-4	few	TRBJ2-7	TRBD2	TGTGCCAGCAGTTTAGTTTCAGGGAGGGACGAGCAGTACTTC	CASSLVSGRDEQYF
TRBV7-7	NA	TRBJ2-2	NA	TGTGCCAGCAGCTCCAGAGTGAACACCGGGGAGCTGTTTTTT	CASSSRVNTGELFF
TRBV4-3	few	TRBJ2-3	NA	TGCGCCAGCAGCCAAGTGGCTAGCGCAGATACGCAGTATTTT	CASSQVASADTQYF